Listed below are T cell receptor beta chains from one sample, sequenced in a study of T cell responses to AZD1222 COVID-19 vaccine. The data were produced by immunoSEQ multiplex PCR, yet TCRdb's version contains in-frame clones alone and is incomplete. The sample lists 150,000 or so clones; 90% to 95% were seen once. Sequenced material: peripheral blood, taken on day 0 of AZD1222 vaccination. These receptor sequences come from an adult in good health. Each CDR3 is given without its conserved first and last residue. Clone size is given for some rows only: seen once, a few or many times, or a class if the clone is expanded.

clone size,V gene,CDR3 length,J gene,CDR3 protein
.,TRBV27,10,TRBJ1-2,ASSTGQGGYT
.,TRBV6-4,12,TRBJ2-2,ASSDLRGTGELF
.,TRBV5-1,13,TRBJ1-1,ASSLELGAHTEAF
once,TRBV4-1,14,TRBJ2-3,ASSHPGLTGTDTQY
once,TRBV7-2,15,TRBJ2-3,ASSLGGGGSGPDTQY
.,TRBV3-1/TRBV3-2,14,TRBJ1-2,ASSRVGVWGLEGYT
.,TRBV28,10,TRBJ2-7,ASSRQATEQY
once,TRBV7-3,13,TRBJ2-3,ASSWTSGITDTQY
.,TRBV9,15,TRBJ2-5,ASSRTSGGVSEETQY
.,TRBV9,11,TRBJ1-4,ASSAGLGEKLF
.,TRBV7-9,11,TRBJ1-6,ASSLVQNSPLH
.,TRBV9,13,TRBJ2-5,ASSPRLGGWETQY
few,TRBV28,14,TRBJ1-4,ASSAPHRALDEKLF
.,TRBV7-6,15,TRBJ2-2,ASNKQGFALGTGELF
.,TRBV28,14,TRBJ1-6,ASRQGVSIGNSPLH
once,TRBV9,15,TRBJ1-3,ASSTGTGDSSGNTIY
.,TRBV7-2,13,TRBJ2-1,ASSLPGAAYNEQF
.,TRBV4-3,13,TRBJ2-5,ASSQDGPTGGTQY
.,TRBV30,10,TRBJ2-5,AWNHGGETQY
.,TRBV10-3,12,TRBJ1-1,ATEGGGKSTEAF
.,TRBV15,11,TRBJ1-3,ATSAQPGNTIY
.,TRBV6-5,9,TRBJ2-7,ASSSLYEQY
.,TRBV7-9,17,TRBJ1-3,ASSSPEGPYRNSGNTIY
.,TRBV9,11,TRBJ1-1,ASSREEYTEAF
.,TRBV11-3,14,TRBJ1-3,ASSLFSDLGGNTIY
.,TRBV6-5,11,TRBJ1-4,ASKTSTNEKLF
.,TRBV27,13,TRBJ2-3,ASSLTSVSTDTQY
.,TRBV27,12,TRBJ2-7,ASTPGTILGEQY
.,TRBV27,13,TRBJ1-6,ASKIVVGENSPLH
.,TRBV7-9,12,TRBJ1-6,ASSEGQDNSPLH
.,TRBV20-1,11,TRBJ2-7,SACAREAYEQY
.,TRBV11-2,11,TRBJ2-1,ASSLGRNNEQF
.,TRBV12-3/TRBV12-4,11,TRBJ2-7,ASRVSHAYEQY
.,TRBV7-9,13,TRBJ2-7,ASAPRDDSSYEQY
.,TRBV30,11,TRBJ2-5,AWSAGREETQY
.,TRBV7-2,12,TRBJ2-2,ASTGGPNTGELF
.,TRBV7-2,10,TRBJ1-1,ASSQSGQAGF
.,TRBV11-3,11,TRBJ1-4,ASSRDSGEKLF
.,TRBV21-1,13,TRBJ1-1,ASSKALRQLTEAF
.,TRBV7-2,14,TRBJ1-6,ASSLAPPAYNSPLH
few,TRBV2,11,TRBJ1-1,AGRTEGGTEAF
.,TRBV6-5,11,TRBJ2-1,ASSYPGGTYQF
.,TRBV7-2,12,TRBJ1-3,ASSLAGTGNTIY
.,TRBV11-3,12,TRBJ2-1,ASSLRGLINEQF
.,TRBV19,11,TRBJ1-5,ASSYSRERPQH
.,TRBV7-2,13,TRBJ1-5,ASSLDGVTGQPQH
.,TRBV16,13,TRBJ1-5,ASSRRDRGNQPQH
.,TRBV9,13,TRBJ2-3,ASSLTTGATDTQY
.,TRBV6-4,18,TRBJ2-7,ASSDSSPRNYSGRAYEQY
.,TRBV2,14,TRBJ2-2,ASSEPPDTNTGELF
.,TRBV6-6,12,TRBJ2-7,ATHLVQGWYEQY
.,TRBV7-9,14,TRBJ2-4,ASSPTAGESKNIQY
.,TRBV4-3,13,TRBJ2-7,ASSQDPAESYEQY
.,TRBV6-5,13,TRBJ2-2,ASSYGVLNTGELF
.,TRBV5-6,11,TRBJ2-5,ASSYQMIETQY
.,TRBV30,13,TRBJ2-7,AWSPGWPDTYEQY
.,TRBV19,12,TRBJ1-1,ASSTLGGNTEAF
.,TRBV9,15,TRBJ2-3,ASSPRGSGRPTDTQY
.,TRBV30,12,TRBJ1-6,AWSAGFVGSPLH
.,TRBV7-8,13,TRBJ2-1,ASRQRGASYNEQF